The 10 T cell receptor beta chains below come from one sample, sequenced in a study of T cell clonotyping in hematopoietic cell transplantation. The data were produced by immunoSEQ multiplex PCR, yet TCRdb's version contains in-frame clones alone and is incomplete. This repertoire shows roughly 45,000 clones, about nine tenths found once; its top ten account for 5.9%. Sample time point: recipient sample about 28 days before transplant, after cytoreduction. The specimen comprised peripheral blood mononuclear cells, sampled before stem cell transplant. These TCRs come from a man aged 55-75 years with biphenotypic leukemia. Some clones in this sample may be carry-over from other donors' samples.

CDR3 in DNA: TGTGCCATCAGTGAAAGTCCGAGACTTTACGAGCAGTACTTC. The encoded protein is CAISESPRLYEQYF. V is TRBV10-3 and J is TRBJ2-7; D uncertain. Trimming stripped 3 bases from V and 4 bases from J, with 13 bases between. Germline values: CDR1 ENHRY, CDR2 SYGVKD. There are 14 residues in the CDR3.

The chain recombines TRBV6-1 with TRBJ1-1; D is ambiguous. Germline loops: CDR1 MNHNS, CDR2 SASEGT. The CDR3 totals 14 residues. Between the trimmed V and J ends, which lost 1 base and 4 bases, there was a span of 10 bases. The CDR3 DNA reads as TGTGCCAGCAGTGAAGGATCAGTAGGCACTGAAGCTTTCTTT. Translating gives CASSEGSVGTEAFF.

The chain recombines TRBV28 with TRBJ2-1, with D unresolved. Trimming took off 10 bases at V and 0 bases at J, with 10 bases between the two ends. The CDR3 runs 13 residues. The germline V gene encodes CDR1 MDHEN and CDR2 SYDVKM. In DNA form, the CDR3 reads TGTGCCACCGCCTTGAGCTCCTACAATGAGCAGTTCTTC. Its protein product is CATALSSYNEQFF.

The chain is built from TRBV11-2 and TRBJ2-5; D remains ambiguous. The germline V gene has CDR1 SGHAT and CDR2 FQNNGV. Trimming stripped 0 bases from V and 4 bases from J, with 15 bases between. The CDR3 loop spans 16 amino acids. The CDR3 coding sequence is TGTGCCAGCAGCTTAGATGAACATAGGGTATCAGAGACCCAGTACTTC. Translation: CASSLDEHRVSETQYF.

The chain is built from TRBV28 and TRBJ1-1; D uncertain. The length of the CDR3 is 13 residues. CDR1 is MDHEN and CDR2 is SYDVKM in the germline V gene. Trimming pared 2 bases from V and 4 bases from J, leaving 8 bases between. The CDR3 here is CASSLGGSTEAFF. The DNA of the CDR3 is TGTGCCAGCAGTTTAGGCGGCAGCACTGAAGCTTTCTTT. Filled out from reference TRBV28 and TRBJ1-1, the complete variable domain reads DVKVTQSSRYLVKRTGEKVFLECVQDMDHENMFWYRQDPGLGLRLIYFSYDVKMKEKGDIPEGYSVSREKKERFSLILESASTNQTSMYLCASSLGGSTEAFFGQGTRLTVV.

This rearrangement joins TRBV11-2 to TRBJ2-3; TRBD2 aligns across 7 bases. The V segment lost 0 bases and the J segment 2 bases; nucleotides outside the gene matches: 5. Germline-derived CDR1 and CDR2 are SGHAT and FQNNGV. The CDR3 totals 16 residues. CDR3 in amino acids: CASSLDTSEVTDTQYF. DNA for the CDR3: TGTGCCAGCAGCTTAGATACTAGCGAGGTCACAGATACGCAGTATTTT. The complete variable domain, with remaining parts taken from reference TRBV11-2 and TRBJ2-3, reads EAGVAQSPRYKIIEKRQSVAFWCNPISGHATLYWYQQILGQGPKLLIQFQNNGVVDDSQLPKDRFSAERLKGVDSTLKIQPAKLEDSAVYLCASSLDTSEVTDTQYFGPGTRLTVL.

This clone was found once. V and J are TRBV18 and TRBJ2-5; a possible D gene is TRBD1 (5 bases). Germline CDR1 is KGHSH and CDR2 is LQKENI. This CDR3 is built from 14 residues. The germline V and J ends were trimmed by 6 bases and 0 bases, with 11 bases remaining between them. The CDR3 nucleotides read TGTGCCAGCTCGGCAAGACAGAACCAAGAGACCCAGTACTTC. It translates to CASSARQNQETQYF. The full variable domain, rest sourced from reference TRBV18 and TRBJ2-5, is NAGVMQNPRHLVRRRGQEARLRCSPMKGHSHVYWYRQLPEEGLKFMVYLQKENIIDESGMPKERFSAEFPKEGPSILRIQQVVRGDSAAYFCASSARQNQETQYFGPGTRLLVL.

This chain connects TRBV5-4 to TRBJ1-4, with 7 bases fitting TRBD1. Germline loops: CDR1 SGHNT, CDR2 YYREEE (reference sequence). The CDR3 has 15 residues. Losses at the gene ends were 3 bases for V and 5 bases for J; bases not matched to a gene: 7. CDR3 protein: CASSSNRGGNEKLFF. Written as DNA, the CDR3 is TGTGCCAGCAGCTCCAACAGGGGCGGGAATGAAAAACTGTTTTTT. Variable domain in full (rest from reference TRBV5-4 and TRBJ1-4): ETGVTQSPTHLIKTRGQQVTLRCSSQSGHNTVSWYQQALGQGPQFIFQYYREEENGRGNFPPRFSGLQFPNYSSELNVNALELDDSALYLCASSSNRGGNEKLFFGSGTQLSVL.

The gene calls are TRBV10-2 and TRBJ2-7; 12 nucleotides align to TRBD2. The J segment lost 0 bases and the V segment lost 5 bases, leaving 5 bases of the junction unmatched. The CDR3 extends over 16 amino acids. Germline CDR1 WSHSY, CDR2 SAAADI. CDR3 nucleotide sequence: TGCGCCAGCAGTTGGACTAGCGGGGTTAGCTCCTACGAGCAGTACTTC. Translated: CASSWTSGVSSYEQYF.

V usage is TRBV11-2 and J usage is TRBJ2-1; D is unclear. From germline, CDR1 is SGHAT and CDR2 FQNNGV. The CDR3 covers 13 residues. Between the trimmed V and J ends, which lost 5 bases and 6 bases, there was a span of 11 bases. CDR3: CASSPDLINEQFF. CDR3 DNA: TGTGCCAGCAGCCCCGACCTCATCAATGAGCAGTTCTTC.